One sample yielded the 17 T cell receptor beta chains listed below, sequenced in a study of T-cell memory formation after mild COVID-19. TCRdb re-derived calls from the 5' RACE reads in MiXCR, one entry per CDR3 protein. The profile shows 130,000 to 150,000 distinct CDR3 sequences, about 5.7% of them singletons. Sequenced sample: PBMCs or a T cell subset sorted from them (not recorded which). The receptors come from an adult woman who had mild COVID-19 (a few samples of this study predate the infection). Cell type and time point are not known.

This clonotype showed up just a few times. The chain has TRBV5-4 and TRBJ2-1, with 8 nucleotides matching TRBD1. There are 14 residues in the CDR3. The germline V gene encodes CDR1 SGHNT and CDR2 YYREEE (reference sequence). V was pared by 1 base and J by 8 bases, with 5 bases of the junction left unmatched. The CDR3 spells CASSLPGQGHEQFF. The CDR3 DNA reads as TGTGCCAGCAGCTTGCCCGGACAGGGCCATGAGCAGTTCTTC.

This clonotype was seen a handful of times. The chain links TRBV4-2 to TRBJ1-3; D is ambiguous. Germline values: CDR1 LGHNA, CDR2 YNFKEQ. The CDR3 totals 13 residues. V dropped 0 bases and J dropped 3 bases, with 3 bases sitting between them. CDR3 protein: CASSQDNGNTIYF. CDR3 in DNA: TGTGCCAGCAGCCAAGATAATGGAAACACCATATATTTT.

This clonotype was detected only a few times. V usage is TRBV12-3 or TRBV12-4 and J usage is TRBJ2-1, with D unclear. This CDR3 is 12 amino acids long. Trimming removed 6 bases at V and 15 bases at J, with 18 bases between. The CDR3 DNA follows: TGTGCCAGCAGCTCATCCGGCAGCGTCCGGTTCTTC. This codes for CASSSSGSVRFF.

The CDR3 reads CATSDRTSTPFYEQYF. For the CDR3, the DNA is TGTGCCACCAGTGATCGGACTAGCACCCCGTTCTACGAGCAGTACTTC. The chain combines TRBV24-1 with TRBJ2-7, with 8 nucleotides matching TRBD2. Germline CDR1 and CDR2: KGHDR and SFDVKD. The CDR3 is made up of 16 amino acids. With 3 bases clipped from V and 3 bases from J, the junction kept 9 bases outside the gene matches.

This clonotype was counted at least ten times. V gene TRBV5-1 combines with J gene TRBJ2-3; 7 nucleotides match TRBD1. There are 14 residues in the CDR3. J was trimmed by 3 bases and V by 4 bases; bases with no gene match: 5. Germline lookup yields CDR1 SGHRS and CDR2 YFSETQ. This CDR3 reads CASSPGQRTDTQYF. The CDR3 DNA sequence: TGCGCCAGCAGCCCGGGACAGAGGACAGATACGCAGTATTTT.

This clonotype came up many times. The rearrangement links TRBV20-1 to TRBJ2-3, with 8 positions matching TRBD2. The J segment lost 5 bases and the V segment lost 2 bases, leaving 18 bases of the junction unmatched. The CDR3 sequence is 18 residues long. Germline V lookup: CDR1 DFQATT, CDR2 SNEGSKA (reference sequence). The CDR3 reads CSARISGGSSGIKDTQYF. CDR3 in DNA: TGCAGTGCTAGAATCTCGGGAGGGAGTTCAGGGATCAAAGATACGCAGTATTTT.

The V call is TRBV25-1, the J call TRBJ1-2; a possible D gene is TRBD1 (6 bases). The germline V gene has CDR1 MGHDK and CDR2 SYGVNS. V shed 4 bases and J shed 2 bases, with 14 bases lying between them. The CDR3 runs to 15 residues. This CDR3 reads CASSGAGVLNYGYTF. CDR3 sequence (DNA): TGTGCCAGCAGTGGGGCAGGGGTACTGAACTATGGCTACACCTTC.

This clonotype was counted only a few times. This chain joins TRBV12-3 or TRBV12-4 and TRBJ2-1; D not certain. Trimming pared 2 bases from V and 9 bases from J, leaving 11 bases between. CDR3 length: 13 residues. DNA for the CDR3: TGTGCCAGCAGTTTAAACAGTAACGCTGAGCAGTTCTTC. Amino acid sequence: CASSLNSNAEQFF.

The chain carries TRBV20-1 and TRBJ2-1, with D uncertain. The V gene's germline CDR1 is DFQATT and CDR2 SNEGSKA (reference sequence). This CDR3 is 14 amino acids long. Trimming took off 5 bases at V and 6 bases at J, with 17 bases between the two ends. The CDR3 loop is CSARLVDSLNEQFF. The DNA of the CDR3 is TGCAGTGCTCGCCTTGTAGATTCCCTCAATGAGCAGTTCTTC.

In its sample, this clonotype was seen many times. The V gene is TRBV12-3 or TRBV12-4, the J gene TRBJ1-2; 7 nucleotides agree with TRBD1. J was trimmed by 6 bases and V by 3 bases; bases with no gene match: 4. This CDR3 region has 13 residues. CDR3 in amino acids: CASSFGQENGYTF. As DNA, the CDR3 is TGTGCCAGCAGTTTCGGACAGGAGAATGGCTACACCTTC.

In its sample, this clonotype was seen many times. This chain connects TRBV20-1 to TRBJ1-1; D is possibly TRBD1 (5 bases). Per the germline V gene, CDR1 is DFQATT and CDR2 is SNEGSKA (reference sequence). Trimming left V 0 bases short and J 4 bases short, with 12 bases between. CDR3 length: 14 amino acids. CDR3 protein: CSARDPFGGTEAFF. CDR3 bases: TGCAGTGCTAGAGATCCGTTCGGGGGCACTGAAGCTTTCTTT.

This clonotype was recorded many times. The rearrangement links TRBV5-1 to TRBJ2-3, with D possibly TRBD2 on 6 matching bases. CDR1 and CDR2 (germline): SGHRS, YFSETQ. With 1 base removed from V and 4 bases from J, the gap between germline ends came to 7 bases. There are 13 residues in the CDR3. CDR3 loop: CASSLRESDTQYF. CDR3 sequence (DNA): TGCGCCAGCAGCTTGCGGGAGTCAGATACGCAGTATTTT.

The chain links TRBV6-5 to TRBJ1-1; 7 bases map to TRBD1. The CDR3 runs to 15 residues. Germline V gene sequence: CDR1 MNHEY, CDR2 SVGAGI. V gave up 1 base and J gave up 1 base; unmatched junction bases: 3. CDR3 amino acids: CASSYLTGWNTEAFF. The CDR3, as DNA: TGTGCCAGCAGTTACTTGACAGGGTGGAACACTGAAGCTTTCTTT.

The sample holds a few counts of this clonotype. The rearrangement links TRBV20-1 to TRBJ2-7, with 12 positions matching TRBD2. This CDR3 comprises 16 residues. Germline loops: CDR1 DFQATT, CDR2 SNEGSKA (reference sequence). V lost 2 bases, J lost 2 bases, and 7 bases stayed unmatched. The CDR3 DNA is TGCAGTGCTAGACCCTTACTAGCGGGGGGTCCCTACGAGCAGTACTTC. Translated: CSARPLLAGGPYEQYF.

This clonotype was seen many times. The chain couples TRBV6-6 to TRBJ2-5, with TRBD1 matching 7 bases. The germline CDR1 and CDR2 sequences are MNHNY and SVGAGI (reference sequence). Trimming took 5 bases from V and 4 from J; bases not matched to a gene: 7. The CDR3 is 14 amino acids. CDR3 in amino acids: CASSSRQGGETQYF. The CDR3 DNA follows: TGTGCCAGCAGTAGCCGACAGGGTGGAGAGACCCAGTACTTC.

There are many counts of this clonotype. The chain has TRBV5-1 and TRBJ2-7; D remains ambiguous. The CDR3 is 14 residues long. V shed 4 bases and J shed 2 bases, with 13 bases lying between them. Germline V gives CDR1 SGHRS, CDR2 YFSETQ. The CDR3 loop reads CASSTDGSAYEQYF. The CDR3 DNA follows: TGCGCCAGCAGCACGGACGGATCGGCCTACGAGCAGTACTTC.

This clonotype was counted many times. This chain uses TRBV7-9 with TRBJ2-1, with D uncertain. The CDR3 has 15 residues. Germline-derived CDR1 and CDR2 are SEHNR and FQNEAQ (reference sequence). The ends were cut back, 7 bases at V and 6 bases at J, with 19 bases in the middle. The CDR3 DNA reads TGTGCCAGCACCCTTACCGCGGTAACCCTCAATGAGCAGTTCTTC. Amino acids: CASTLTAVTLNEQFF.